Listed below are T cell receptor beta chains from one sample, sequenced in a study of T-cell reconstitution after alpha-beta-depleted transplantation in children. A single record per CDR3 protein comes from TCRdb applying MiXCR to the PCR reads. Of 200,000 to 250,000 distinct CDR3 sequences in the sample, more than 20% are singletons; the top ten hold about 5%. The sample here was PBMCs, mostly from graft donor cells, taken 360 days after TCRalphabeta/CD19-depleted stem cell transplant. The receptors come from a female patient aged 2-15 years who had a stem cell transplant for congenital amegakaryocytic thrombocytopenia, so the T cells may come from the graft donor. The CDR3 runs from the conserved cysteine through the conserved F or W. A D gene is named only where the DNA matches it firmly. A clone size is listed for some rows: how often the clone was seen (once, few, many), or a class if it is expanded.

J: TRBJ2-3; V: TRBV20-1; D: NA; size: few; CDR3: CSASGSGSDTQYF; DNA: TGCAGTGCTAGCGGGAGTGGGTCAGATACGCAGTATTTT
J: TRBJ2-3; V: TRBV11-2; D: TRBD2; size: many; CDR3: CASSLDDGLAQYF; DNA: TGTGCCAGCAGCTTAGACGATGGACTAGCACAGTATTTT
J: TRBJ2-3; V: TRBV5-1; D: NA; size: NA; CDR3: CASSLDFARADTQYF; DNA: TGCGCCAGCAGCTTGGACTTCGCCCGGGCAGATACGCAGTATTTT
J: TRBJ2-5; V: TRBV5-1; D: NA; size: NA; CDR3: CASSELSTVETQYF; DNA: TGCGCCAGCAGCGAACTAAGCACTGTAGAGACCCAGTACTTC
J: TRBJ1-5; V: TRBV19; D: TRBD1; size: NA; CDR3: CASSIRQGRSNQPQHF; DNA: TGTGCCAGTAGTATCAGACAGGGTAGGAGCAATCAGCCCCAGCATTTT
J: TRBJ2-1; V: TRBV10-1; D: NA; size: NA; CDR3: CASSESRNNEQFF; DNA: TGCGCCAGCAGTGAGTCCCGAAACAATGAGCAGTTCTTC
J: TRBJ2-7; V: TRBV30; D: TRBD2; size: NA; CDR3: CAWSALRGVAEQYF; DNA: TGTGCCTGGAGTGCGTTGCGGGGGGTTGCCGAGCAGTACTTC
J: TRBJ2-1; V: TRBV11-2; D: NA; size: many; CDR3: CASSWITYNEQFF; DNA: TGTGCCAGCAGCTGGATAACGTACAATGAGCAGTTCTTC
J: TRBJ2-6; V: TRBV20-1; D: NA; size: NA; CDR3: CSAPEGRSSGANVLTF; DNA: TGCAGTGCCCCGGAAGGGAGAAGCTCTGGGGCCAACGTCCTGACTTTC
J: TRBJ1-2; V: TRBV5-5; D: TRBD1; size: few; CDR3: CASSLGGTASYYGYTF; DNA: TGTGCCAGCAGCCTGGGCGGGACAGCCTCTTACTATGGCTACACCTTC
J: TRBJ1-3; V: TRBV12-3/TRBV12-4; D: NA; size: NA; CDR3: CASMAGAIGNTIYF; DNA: TGTGCCAGCATGGCAGGGGCAATTGGAAACACCATATATTTT
J: TRBJ2-2; V: TRBV2; D: NA; size: NA; CDR3: CASRLDADTGELFF; DNA: TGTGCCAGCAGACTGGACGCGGACACCGGGGAGCTGTTTTTT
J: TRBJ2-5; V: TRBV15; D: NA; size: few; CDR3: CATSRDLGLQETQYF; DNA: TGTGCCACCAGCAGAGATCTGGGCCTCCAAGAGACCCAGTACTTC
J: TRBJ2-1; V: TRBV10-3; D: NA; size: many; CDR3: CAGGGQTERSYNEQFF; DNA: TGTGCGGGGGGTGGCCAGACGGAGCGCTCCTACAATGAGCAGTTCTTC
J: TRBJ2-3; V: TRBV5-6; D: NA; size: many; CDR3: CASSAVSDTQYF; DNA: TGTGCCAGCAGCGCGGTCTCAGATACGCAGTATTTT
J: TRBJ2-5; V: TRBV10-3; D: NA; size: many; CDR3: CAISVPSQETQYF; DNA: TGTGCCATCAGTGTACCTAGTCAAGAGACCCAGTACTTC
J: TRBJ2-2; V: TRBV7-9; D: TRBD1; size: few; CDR3: CASSPQGPGELFF; DNA: TGTGCCAGCAGCCCACAGGGGCCCGGGGAGCTGTTTTTT
J: TRBJ2-1; V: TRBV20-1; D: TRBD2; size: NA; CDR3: CSASPGGYNEQFF; DNA: TGCAGTGCTAGTCCGGGGGGCTACAATGAGCAGTTCTTC
J: TRBJ1-2; V: TRBV10-3; D: NA; size: few; CDR3: CATRDANYGYTF; DNA: TGTGCCACCAGAGATGCTAACTATGGCTACACCTTC
J: TRBJ1-5; V: TRBV2; D: NA; size: NA; CDR3: CASSDRTPYQPQHF; DNA: TGTGCCAGCAGTGACCGGACCCCCTATCAGCCCCAGCATTTT
J: TRBJ2-7; V: TRBV5-1; D: NA; size: few; CDR3: CASSPDWAGGDEQYF; DNA: TGCGCCAGCAGCCCAGACTGGGCGGGCGGAGACGAGCAGTACTTC
J: TRBJ2-1; V: TRBV25-1; D: TRBD2; size: NA; CDR3: CASSERPPGTSKEEQFF; DNA: TGTGCCAGCAGTGAACGGCCCCCCGGGACTAGCAAAGAGGAGCAGTTCTTC
J: TRBJ2-5; V: TRBV7-2; D: NA; size: NA; CDR3: CASSLRPLVPRETQYF; DNA: TGTGCCAGCAGCTTGCGCCCCCTAGTACCACGAGAGACCCAGTACTTC
J: TRBJ1-1; V: TRBV19; D: NA; size: NA; CDR3: CASSMWDILNTEAFF; DNA: TGTGCCAGTAGTATGTGGGACATTTTGAACACTGAAGCTTTCTTT
J: TRBJ2-5; V: TRBV12-3/TRBV12-4; D: TRBD1; size: NA; CDR3: CASRPTADRGFLQETQYF; DNA: TGTGCCAGCAGACCAACAGCAGACAGGGGGTTTCTTCAAGAGACCCAGTACTTC
J: TRBJ1-3; V: TRBV7-3; D: NA; size: few; CDR3: CASSPTGGSGNTIYF; DNA: TGTGCCAGCAGCCCTACGGGAGGCTCTGGAAACACCATATATTTT
J: TRBJ1-1; V: TRBV14; D: NA; size: NA; CDR3: CASSQDGWLGNAEAFF; DNA: TGTGCCAGCAGCCAAGATGGGTGGCTGGGGAACGCTGAAGCTTTCTTT
J: TRBJ2-7; V: TRBV4-3; D: TRBD2; size: few; CDR3: CASSQDLAGGLYEQYF; DNA: TGCGCCAGCAGCCAAGATCTAGCGGGAGGTCTGTACGAGCAGTACTTC
J: TRBJ1-1; V: TRBV12-3/TRBV12-4; D: NA; size: NA; CDR3: CASSLSRMSTEAFF; DNA: TGTGCCAGCAGTTTATCGCGGATGAGCACTGAAGCTTTCTTT
J: TRBJ1-5; V: TRBV20-1; D: NA; size: few; CDR3: CSARDLGHSNQPQHF; DNA: TGCAGTGCTAGAGATCTGGGACATAGCAATCAGCCCCAGCATTTT
J: TRBJ2-1; V: TRBV12-3/TRBV12-4; D: TRBD2; size: few; CDR3: CASSPDGLAGIYNEQFF; DNA: TGTGCCAGCAGCCCCGACGGACTAGCGGGCATATACAATGAGCAGTTCTTC
J: TRBJ2-2; V: TRBV12-3/TRBV12-4; D: NA; size: many; CDR3: CASSSWGADTGELFF; DNA: TGTGCCAGCAGTTCTTGGGGGGCCGACACCGGGGAGCTGTTTTTT
J: TRBJ2-5; V: TRBV24-1; D: NA; size: NA; CDR3: CATSDSAEQETQYF; DNA: TGTGCCACCAGTGATTCGGCAGAGCAAGAGACCCAGTACTTC
J: TRBJ2-3; V: TRBV18; D: TRBD2; size: NA; CDR3: CASSPKGLASSDTQYF; DNA: TGTGCCAGCTCCCCAAAGGGACTAGCGTCTTCAGATACGCAGTATTTT
J: TRBJ2-7; V: TRBV12-3/TRBV12-4; D: NA; size: NA; CDR3: CASSLQGGAEQYF; DNA: TGTGCCAGCAGTTTACAGGGGGGGGCCGAGCAGTACTTC
J: TRBJ2-3; V: TRBV4-2; D: TRBD2; size: NA; CDR3: CASSQKGLAGVGDTQYF; DNA: TGTGCCAGCAGCCAAAAGGGACTAGCGGGAGTTGGGGATACGCAGTATTTT
J: TRBJ2-5; V: TRBV24-1; D: NA; size: few; CDR3: CATSDTGRDQETQYF; DNA: TGTGCCACCAGTGATACCGGACGGGACCAAGAGACCCAGTACTTC
J: TRBJ2-1; V: TRBV27; D: TRBD2; size: few; CDR3: CASSLSRLAGGPEQFF; DNA: TGTGCCAGCAGTTTGTCGAGACTAGCGGGAGGGCCTGAGCAGTTCTTC
J: TRBJ2-7; V: TRBV6-1; D: NA; size: NA; CDR3: CASSELRGGEGEQYF; DNA: TGTGCCAGCAGTGAACTTCGTGGGGGAGAGGGCGAGCAGTACTTC
J: TRBJ1-3; V: TRBV12-3/TRBV12-4; D: NA; size: NA; CDR3: CASSLRRGGNTIYF; DNA: TGTGCCAGCAGTTTAAGGAGGGGAGGAAACACCATATATTTT
J: TRBJ2-3; V: TRBV10-1; D: TRBD2; size: NA; CDR3: CASSEGLRRGKGTDTQYF; DNA: TGCGCCAGCAGTGAGGGGTTACGGCGGGGGAAGGGTACAGATACGCAGTATTTT
J: TRBJ2-2; V: TRBV6-2/TRBV6-3; D: TRBD2; size: few; CDR3: CASSYLAGHTGELFF; DNA: TGTGCCAGCAGTTATCTAGCGGGTCATACCGGGGAGCTGTTTTTT
J: TRBJ1-1; V: TRBV6-5; D: TRBD1; size: few; CDR3: CASSYGQGARNTEAFF; DNA: TGTGCCAGCAGTTACGGGCAGGGGGCTAGGAACACTGAAGCTTTCTTT
J: TRBJ2-7; V: TRBV12-3/TRBV12-4; D: NA; size: NA; CDR3: CASSSPQGNYEQYF; DNA: TGTGCCAGCAGTTCACCGCAGGGGAACTACGAGCAGTACTTC
J: TRBJ2-6; V: TRBV20-1; D: TRBD1; size: NA; CDR3: CSARDGTGGAFRSGANVLTF; DNA: TGCAGTGCTAGAGATGGGACAGGGGGCGCTTTCCGCTCTGGGGCCAACGTCCTGACTTTC
J: TRBJ2-3; V: TRBV3-1; D: NA; size: few; CDR3: CASSQSGVTDTQYF; DNA: TGTGCCAGCAGCCAAAGTGGGGTGACAGATACGCAGTATTTT
J: TRBJ1-5; V: TRBV2; D: TRBD1; size: NA; CDR3: CASCEGAKTQHF; DNA: TGTGCCAGCTGCGAGGGGGCTAAGACCCAGCATTTT
J: TRBJ2-7; V: TRBV5-1; D: NA; size: few; CDR3: CASSSGNSYLYEQYF; DNA: TGCGCCAGCAGCTCAGGGAACAGTTACCTCTACGAGCAGTACTTC
J: TRBJ2-5; V: TRBV9; D: NA; size: few; CDR3: CASSGGGHESFQETQYF; DNA: TGTGCCAGCAGCGGCGGGGGACATGAATCCTTCCAGGAGACCCAGTACTTC
J: TRBJ2-3; V: TRBV7-4; D: TRBD2; size: few; CDR3: CASGLVNPAGQGLAGAWADTQYF; DNA: TGTGCCAGCGGCCTCGTAAACCCGGCCGGACAAGGACTAGCGGGAGCGTGGGCAGATACGCAGTATTTT
J: TRBJ1-1; V: TRBV5-1; D: NA; size: many; CDR3: CASSLEGHRAGTEAFF; DNA: TGCGCCAGCAGCTTGGAGGGTCACAGGGCGGGCACTGAAGCTTTCTTT
J: TRBJ2-5; V: TRBV29-1; D: NA; size: NA; CDR3: CSARQWALETQYF; DNA: TGCAGCGCCAGACAGTGGGCCCTGGAGACCCAGTACTTC
J: TRBJ2-2; V: TRBV9; D: TRBD1; size: few; CDR3: CASSLGGDRGRVTGELFF; DNA: TGTGCCAGCAGCCTAGGCGGAGACAGGGGGCGCGTCACCGGGGAGCTGTTTTTT
J: TRBJ1-6; V: TRBV28; D: NA; size: few; CDR3: CASRPSRVRSPLHF; DNA: TGTGCCAGCAGACCTAGTAGGGTTCGCTCACCCCTCCACTTT
J: TRBJ2-1; V: TRBV11-2; D: NA; size: NA; CDR3: CASSLATGSNEQFF; DNA: TGTGCCAGCAGCTTAGCAACAGGGTCCAATGAGCAGTTCTTC
J: TRBJ2-3; V: TRBV4-2; D: NA; size: few; CDR3: CASSQEGGDTQYF; DNA: TGTGCCAGCAGCCAAGAGGGGGGAGATACGCAGTATTTT
J: TRBJ2-7; V: TRBV25-1; D: NA; size: NA; CDR3: CASSERSGHPIYEQYF; DNA: TGTGCCAGCAGTGAACGGTCCGGGCATCCTATTTACGAGCAGTACTTC